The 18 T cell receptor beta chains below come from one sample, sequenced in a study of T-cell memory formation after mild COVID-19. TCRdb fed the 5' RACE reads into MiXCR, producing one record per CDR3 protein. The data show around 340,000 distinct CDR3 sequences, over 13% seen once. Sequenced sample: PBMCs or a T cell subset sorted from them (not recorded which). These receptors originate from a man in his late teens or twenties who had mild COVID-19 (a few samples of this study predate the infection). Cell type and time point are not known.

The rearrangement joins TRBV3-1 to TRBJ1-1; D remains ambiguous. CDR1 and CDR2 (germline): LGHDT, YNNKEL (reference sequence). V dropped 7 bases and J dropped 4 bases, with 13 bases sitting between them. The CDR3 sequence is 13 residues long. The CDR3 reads CASTPLRGTEAFF. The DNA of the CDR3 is TGTGCCAGCACTCCCCTGCGGGGCACTGAAGCTTTCTTT.

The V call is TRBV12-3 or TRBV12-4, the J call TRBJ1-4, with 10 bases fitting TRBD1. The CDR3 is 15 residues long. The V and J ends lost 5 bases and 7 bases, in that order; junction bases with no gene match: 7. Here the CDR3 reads CASSPSGQGIEKLFF. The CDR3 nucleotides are TGTGCCAGCAGTCCCTCGGGACAGGGGATTGAAAAACTGTTTTTT.

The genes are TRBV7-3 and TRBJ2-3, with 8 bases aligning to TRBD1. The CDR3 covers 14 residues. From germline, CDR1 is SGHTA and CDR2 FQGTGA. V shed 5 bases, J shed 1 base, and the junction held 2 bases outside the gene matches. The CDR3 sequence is CASSKDRGTDTQYF. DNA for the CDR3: TGTGCCAGCAGCAAGGACAGGGGCACAGATACGCAGTATTTT.

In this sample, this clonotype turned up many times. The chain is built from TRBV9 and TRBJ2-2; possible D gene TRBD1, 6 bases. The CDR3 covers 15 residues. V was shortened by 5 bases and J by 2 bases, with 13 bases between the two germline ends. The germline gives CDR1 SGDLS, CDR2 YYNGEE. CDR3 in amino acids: CASSVGTLNTGELFF. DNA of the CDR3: TGTGCCAGCAGTGTCGGGACACTAAACACCGGGGAGCTGTTTTTT.

The CDR3 here is CASSIGGVAAGELFF. In nucleotides, the CDR3 is TGCGCCAGCAGCATTGGGGGAGTGGCCGCCGGGGAGCTGTTTTTT. The chain carries TRBV5-1 and TRBJ2-2; either TRBD1 or TRBD2 may supply D (5 bases each). V lost 4 bases and J lost 6, with 16 bases in between. The length of the CDR3 is 15 residues. Germline assignment: CDR1 SGHRS and CDR2 YFSETQ. The full variable domain, in which reference TRBV5-1 and TRBJ2-2 provide the parts outside the CDR3, is KAGVTQTPRYLIKTRGQQVTLSCSPISGHRSVSWYQQTPGQGLQFLFEYFSETQRNKGNFPGRFSGRQFSNSRSEMNVSTLELGDSALYLCASSIGGVAAGELFFGEGSRLTVL.

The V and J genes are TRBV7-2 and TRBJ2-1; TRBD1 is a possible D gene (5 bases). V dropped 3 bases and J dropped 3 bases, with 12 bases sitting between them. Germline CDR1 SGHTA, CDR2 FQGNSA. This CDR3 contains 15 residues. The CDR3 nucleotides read TGTGCCAGCAGCTTTATGGGGCGTTTCTACAATGAGCAGTTCTTC. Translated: CASSFMGRFYNEQFF.

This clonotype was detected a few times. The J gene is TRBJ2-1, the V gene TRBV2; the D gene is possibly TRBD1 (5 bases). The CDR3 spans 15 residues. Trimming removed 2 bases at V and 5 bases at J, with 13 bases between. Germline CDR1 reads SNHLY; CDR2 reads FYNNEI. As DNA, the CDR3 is TGTGCCAGCAGTGAATACCGACAGTTAAACAATGAGCAGTTCTTC. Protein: CASSEYRQLNNEQFF.

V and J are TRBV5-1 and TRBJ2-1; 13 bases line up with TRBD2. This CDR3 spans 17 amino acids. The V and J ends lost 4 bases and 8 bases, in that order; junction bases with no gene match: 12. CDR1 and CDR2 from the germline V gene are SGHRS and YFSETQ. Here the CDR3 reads CASSPWTSGGFDDEQFF. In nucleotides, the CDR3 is TGCGCCAGCAGCCCTTGGACTAGCGGGGGATTTGACGATGAGCAGTTCTTC. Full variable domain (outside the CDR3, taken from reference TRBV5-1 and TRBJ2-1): KAGVTQTPRYLIKTRGQQVTLSCSPISGHRSVSWYQQTPGQGLQFLFEYFSETQRNKGNFPGRFSGRQFSNSRSEMNVSTLELGDSALYLCASSPWTSGGFDDEQFFGPGTRLTVL.

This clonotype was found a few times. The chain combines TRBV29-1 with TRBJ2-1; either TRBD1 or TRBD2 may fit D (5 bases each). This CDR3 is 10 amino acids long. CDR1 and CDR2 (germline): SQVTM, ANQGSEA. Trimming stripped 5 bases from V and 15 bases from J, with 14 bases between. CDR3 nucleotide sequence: TGCAGCGTTTGGTCCGGGACCCCGTTCTTC. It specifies CSVWSGTPFF.

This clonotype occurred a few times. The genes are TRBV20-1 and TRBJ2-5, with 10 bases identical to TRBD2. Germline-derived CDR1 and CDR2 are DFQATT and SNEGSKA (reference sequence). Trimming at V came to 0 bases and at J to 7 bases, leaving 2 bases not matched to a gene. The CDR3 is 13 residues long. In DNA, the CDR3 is TGCAGTGCTAGAGACCCTAGCGGGAGGACCCAGTACTTC. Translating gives CSARDPSGRTQYF.

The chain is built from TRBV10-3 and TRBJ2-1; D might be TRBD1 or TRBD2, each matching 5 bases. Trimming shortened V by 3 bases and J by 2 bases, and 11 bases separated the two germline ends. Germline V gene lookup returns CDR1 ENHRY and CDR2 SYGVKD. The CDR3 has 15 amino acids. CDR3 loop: CAISESGDPYNEQFF. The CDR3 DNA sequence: TGTGCCATCAGTGAATCTGGGGACCCCTACAATGAGCAGTTCTTC.

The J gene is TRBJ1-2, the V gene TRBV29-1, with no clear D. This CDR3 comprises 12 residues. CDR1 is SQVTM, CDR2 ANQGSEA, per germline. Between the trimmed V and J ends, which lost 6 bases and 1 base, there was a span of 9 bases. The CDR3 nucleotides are TGCAGCGTAGAGCCCCGTAACTATGGCTACACCTTC. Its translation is CSVEPRNYGYTF.

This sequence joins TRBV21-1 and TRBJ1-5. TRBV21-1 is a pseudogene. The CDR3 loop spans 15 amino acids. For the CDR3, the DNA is TGTGCCAGCAGCAAAGCGGGGATCGTACATCAGCCCCAGCATTTT. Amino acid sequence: CASSKAGIVHQPQHF.

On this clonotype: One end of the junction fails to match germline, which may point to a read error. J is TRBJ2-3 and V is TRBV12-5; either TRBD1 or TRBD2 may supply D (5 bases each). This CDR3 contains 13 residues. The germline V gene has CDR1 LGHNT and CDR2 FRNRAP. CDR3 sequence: CASGLGVSDTQYF. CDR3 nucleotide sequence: TGTGCTAGTGGGTTGGGGGTTTCAGATACGCAGTATTTT.

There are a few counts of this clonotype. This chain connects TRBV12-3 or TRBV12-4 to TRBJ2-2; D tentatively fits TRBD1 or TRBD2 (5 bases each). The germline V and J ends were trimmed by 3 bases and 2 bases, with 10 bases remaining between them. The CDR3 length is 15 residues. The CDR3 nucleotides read TGTGCCAGCAGTTTCCTCGGGACCAACACCGGGGAGCTGTTTTTT. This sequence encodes CASSFLGTNTGELFF.

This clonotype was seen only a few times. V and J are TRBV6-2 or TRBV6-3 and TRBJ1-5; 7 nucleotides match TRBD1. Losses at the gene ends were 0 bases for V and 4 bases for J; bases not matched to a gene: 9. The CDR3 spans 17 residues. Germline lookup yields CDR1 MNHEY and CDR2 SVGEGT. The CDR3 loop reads CASSYSREGQRNQPQHF. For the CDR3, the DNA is TGTGCCAGCAGTTACTCGCGCGAGGGACAGAGAAATCAGCCCCAGCATTTT.

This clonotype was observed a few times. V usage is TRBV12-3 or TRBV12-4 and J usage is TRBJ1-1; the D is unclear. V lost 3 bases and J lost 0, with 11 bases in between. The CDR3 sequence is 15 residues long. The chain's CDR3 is CASSFRSDLNTEAFF. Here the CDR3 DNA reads TGTGCCAGCAGTTTTCGGTCAGACTTGAACACTGAAGCTTTCTTT.

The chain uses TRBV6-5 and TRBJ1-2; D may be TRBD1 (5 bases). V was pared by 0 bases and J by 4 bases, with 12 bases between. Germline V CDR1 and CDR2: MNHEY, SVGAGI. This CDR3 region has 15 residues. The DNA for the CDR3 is TGTGCCAGCAGTTACTCTGGGGAGGGGAGCTATGGCTACACCTTC. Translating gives CASSYSGEGSYGYTF.